Presented here are 32 T cell receptor beta chains from one specimen sequenced in a study of blood T cells in healthy people across ages. A second PCR, run for about 6 to 11 cycles, used a sample-barcoded 5' primer plus a J-beta primer mix. TCRdb ran MiXCR on the 5' RACE reads and lists one entry per CDR3 protein. This table holds hundreds of thousands of distinct CDR3 sequences, less than 70% found once. The source material was blood. These receptor sequences come from a man older than 75 in good health.

This clonotype was picked up many times. The chain uses TRBV7-9 and TRBJ1-2; a possible D gene is TRBD1 (5 bases). The CDR3 runs to 13 residues. The germline V gene has CDR1 SEHNR and CDR2 FQNEAQ (reference sequence). Trimming removed 3 bases from V and 8 bases from J, with 13 bases in between. In DNA, the CDR3 is TGTGCCAGCAGCTTTAGAGGGGCTCAGGGCTACACCTTC. Encoded protein: CASSFRGAQGYTF. The full variable domain, rest sourced from reference TRBV7-9 and TRBJ1-2, is DTGVSQNPRHKITKRGQNVTFRCDPISEHNRLYWYRQTLGQGPEFLTYFQNEAQLEKSRLLSDRFSAERPKGSFSTLEIQRTEQGDSAMYLCASSFRGAQGYTFGSGTRLTVV.

The chain recombines TRBV6-2 or TRBV6-3 with TRBJ2-6; TRBD1 aligns across 8 bases. Germline CDR1 is MNHEY and CDR2 is SVGEGT. V shed 2 bases, J shed 3 bases, and the junction held 9 bases outside the gene matches. CDR3 length: 18 amino acids. CDR3 nucleotide sequence: TGTGCCAGCAGTTACCTCTTCAGGGGGCTTGGTGGGGCCAACGTCCTGACTTTC. This encodes CASSYLFRGLGGANVLTF.

Only a few counts were recorded for this clonotype. The chain links TRBV5-1 to TRBJ2-7, with 10 bases fitting TRBD2. With 4 bases clipped from V and 1 base from J, the junction kept 2 bases outside the gene matches. CDR1 and CDR2 from the germline V gene are SGHRS and YFSETQ. The length of the CDR3 is 14 residues. CDR3 nucleotide sequence: TGCGCCAGCAGCATGACTAGCGGGTCCTACGAGCAGTACTTC. Translating it yields CASSMTSGSYEQYF. The full variable domain, with the rest looked up from reference TRBV5-1 and TRBJ2-7, is KAGVTQTPRYLIKTRGQQVTLSCSPISGHRSVSWYQQTPGQGLQFLFEYFSETQRNKGNFPGRFSGRQFSNSRSEMNVSTLELGDSALYLCASSMTSGSYEQYFGPGTRLTVT.

The chain uses TRBV6-6 and TRBJ2-7; 9 bases are shared with TRBD2. Germline V CDR1 and CDR2: MNHNY, SVGAGI (reference sequence). The CDR3 runs 13 residues. V shed 5 bases and J 4 bases; nucleotides not matched to a gene: 3. The CDR3 coding sequence is TGTGCCAGCAGTAACCTAGCGGGGTACGAGCAGTACTTC. Its protein is CASSNLAGYEQYF.

This chain connects TRBV28 to TRBJ2-3; TRBD1 is a possible D gene (5 bases). V lost 4 bases, J lost 1 base, and 15 bases lay in between. Germline V lookup: CDR1 MDHEN, CDR2 SYDVKM. The CDR3 spans 16 residues. The CDR3: CASSYPWGSGTDTQYF. The CDR3 DNA follows: TGTGCCAGCAGTTACCCTTGGGGCTCGGGCACAGATACGCAGTATTTT.

The chain uses TRBV5-5 and TRBJ1-2; D gene ambiguous. The CDR3 spans 15 residues. Germline-derived CDR1 and CDR2 are SGHKS and YYEKEE (reference sequence). V lost 0 bases and J lost 4, with 13 bases in between. CDR3 sequence: CASSLGPRVGYGYTF. The CDR3 coding sequence is TGTGCCAGCAGCTTGGGACCAAGGGTTGGCTATGGCTACACCTTC.

This clonotype was counted at least ten times. The chain combines TRBV24-1 with TRBJ1-4; 10 bases match TRBD1. Trimming took 3 bases from V and 1 from J; bases not matched to a gene: 4. This CDR3 comprises 17 residues. From germline, CDR1 is KGHDR and CDR2 SFDVKD. The CDR3 sequence is CATSDAGTGVTNEKLFF. CDR3 DNA: TGTGCCACCAGTGATGCCGGGACAGGGGTAACTAATGAAAAACTGTTTTTT.

This clonotype was counted between two and nine times. The V call is TRBV7-2, the J call TRBJ2-6; unclear D gene. Trimming shortened V by 4 bases and J by 0 bases, and 7 bases separated the two germline ends. CDR3 length: 15 residues. The germline gives CDR1 SGHTA, CDR2 FQGNSA. CDR3 DNA: TGTGCCAGCAGCTCTCTCATCTCTGGGGCCAACGTCCTGACTTTC. It encodes CASSSLISGANVLTF.

V usage is TRBV7-9 and J usage is TRBJ1-2; TRBD1 matches at 8 bases. The CDR3 contains 14 residues. Germline trimming cut 6 bases from V and 7 bases from J; bases unmatched to any gene: 10. Germline V gene sequence: CDR1 SEHNR, CDR2 FQNEAQ (reference sequence). CDR3 DNA sequence: TGTGCCAGCAGTTTTGGGACAGGCCAGGTTGGCTACACCTTC. Protein product: CASSFGTGQVGYTF.

About this clonotype itself: One junction end disagrees with the germline gene, perhaps due to a read error. V is TRBV7-9 and J is TRBJ1-4; D gene uncertain. CDR1 is SEHNR and CDR2 is FQNEAQ in the germline V gene (reference sequence). This CDR3 spans 14 amino acids. CDR3: CATGQVATYEKLFF. In DNA form, the CDR3 reads TGTGCCACCGGTCAGGTTGCAACTTATGAAAAACTGTTTTTT.

The chain combines TRBV4-2 with TRBJ2-3; D possibly corresponds to TRBD1 (5 bases). The germline V gene has CDR1 LGHNA and CDR2 YNFKEQ. This CDR3 region has 17 residues. V lost 3 bases, J lost 2 bases, and 18 bases lay in between. CDR3 region: CASSHESAGLHTDTQYF. In DNA, the CDR3 is TGTGCCAGCAGCCATGAATCGGCAGGGCTGCACACAGATACGCAGTATTTT.

V and J are TRBV6-1 and TRBJ2-1; 8 bases fit TRBD1. V was pared by 8 bases and J by 0 bases, with 15 bases of the junction left unmatched. The germline CDR1 and CDR2 sequences are MNHNS and SASEGT. The CDR3 length is 18 residues. CDR3 in DNA: TGTGCCAGCCTAAGTTTCGGACAGGGATTAAGCTCCTACAATGAGCAGTTCTTC. It translates to CASLSFGQGLSSYNEQFF.

This sequence joins TRBV7-2 and TRBJ2-5; 14 bases align to TRBD2. V lost 4 bases and J lost 11; bases outside the gene matches: 12. CDR1 is SGHTA, CDR2 FQGNSA, per germline. This CDR3 has 16 residues. This chain's CDR3 is CASSSQGLAGVGEQYF. DNA of the CDR3: TGTGCCAGCAGCTCCCAGGGACTAGCGGGAGTGGGAGAGCAGTACTTC. Filled out from reference TRBV7-2 and TRBJ2-5, the complete variable domain reads GAGVSQSPSNKVTEKGKDVELRCDPISGHTALYWYRQSLGQGLEFLIYFQGNSAPDKSGLPSDRFSAERTGGSVSTLTIQRTQQEDSAVYLCASSSQGLAGVGEQYFGPGTRLLVL.

V usage is TRBV12-3 or TRBV12-4 and J usage is TRBJ2-7; TRBD2 matches at 9 bases. Trimming took 6 bases from V and 1 from J; bases not matched to a gene: 4. The CDR3 is made up of 14 amino acids. This CDR3 is CASSPSGRSYEQYF. The CDR3, as DNA: TGTGCCAGCAGCCCCAGCGGGAGGTCCTACGAGCAGTACTTC.

V gene TRBV20-1 combines with J gene TRBJ2-4; 9 positions agree with TRBD1. Germline-derived CDR1 and CDR2 are DFQATT and SNEGSKA (reference sequence). V was pared by 6 bases and J by 10 bases, with 10 bases of the junction left unmatched. CDR3 length: 13 amino acids. The CDR3 DNA reads as TGCAGTGCACCGGGACAGGGAAAAGGGATTCAGTACTTC. Protein sequence: CSAPGQGKGIQYF.

The chain recombines TRBV20-1 with TRBJ1-5; possible D gene TRBD1, 5 bases. The V end was cut by 4 bases, the J end by 5 bases, with 15 bases between. Germline values: CDR1 DFQATT, CDR2 SNEGSKA (reference sequence). This CDR3 has 14 amino acids. Written as DNA, the CDR3 is TGCAGTGCTATCAGGGATTTTGGGGATCAGCCCCAGCATTTT. This gives the protein CSAIRDFGDQPQHF.

The rearrangement joins TRBV11-3 to TRBJ2-7; TRBD2 matches 8 bases. The CDR3 runs 15 residues. Trimming at V came to 1 base and at J to 7 bases, leaving 9 bases not matched to a gene. The germline gives CDR1 SGHNT, CDR2 YENEEA. CDR3 sequence (DNA): TGTGCCAGCAGCTTAGCGGGAGGGCCCGATGGAGAGCAGTACTTC. Its translation: CASSLAGGPDGEQYF.

The rearrangement links TRBV6-2 or TRBV6-3 to TRBJ2-6; the D gene is possibly TRBD1 (6 bases). CDR1 is MNHEY, CDR2 SVGEGT, per germline. The CDR3 totals 18 residues. With 7 bases removed from V and 0 bases from J, the gap between germline ends came to 19 bases. Written as DNA, the CDR3 is TGTGCCAGCAAGCCCTTACCGGACAGACGCTCTGGGGCCAACGTCCTGACTTTC. This gives the protein CASKPLPDRRSGANVLTF.

The rearrangement joins TRBV7-2 to TRBJ2-7, with TRBD2 matching over 8 bases. Germline lookup yields CDR1 SGHTA and CDR2 FQGNSA. This CDR3 contains 16 residues. V gave up 5 bases and J gave up 2 bases; unmatched junction bases: 11. CDR3 sequence (DNA): TGTGCCAGCAGCCAAGGACTAGCCCATCTGCCCTACGAGCAGTACTTC. This sequence encodes CASSQGLAHLPYEQYF.

This clonotype was detected only a few times. The rearrangement links TRBV3-1 to TRBJ1-2; D unresolved. Deletions cut 4 bases from V and 0 bases from J, with 9 bases between. CDR1 LGHDT and CDR2 YNNKEL come from the germline V gene (reference sequence). This CDR3 comprises 14 residues. The CDR3 DNA follows: TGTGCCAGCAGCCGGGGAGGATCTAACTATGGCTACACCTTC. This translates into CASSRGGSNYGYTF.

V gene TRBV5-1 combines with J gene TRBJ1-2; 10 nucleotides align to TRBD1. The V gene's germline CDR1 is SGHRS and CDR2 YFSETQ. This CDR3 contains 17 residues. V lost 4 bases to trimming and J lost 6 bases; unmatched junction nucleotides: 15. The CDR3 nucleotides are TGCGCCAGCAGCCCGGGACAGGGGATCCAGGGGATGCATGGCTACACCTTC. Amino acid sequence: CASSPGQGIQGMHGYTF.

This clonotype was observed a handful of times. The chain couples TRBV25-1 to TRBJ2-7; 11 bases agree with TRBD1. With 3 bases clipped from V and 6 bases from J, the junction kept 7 bases outside the gene matches. From germline, CDR1 is MGHDK and CDR2 SYGVNS. CDR3 length: 15 residues. CDR3 in amino acids: CASSDPGQGAFEQYF. Here the CDR3 DNA reads TGTGCCAGCAGTGATCCTGGACAGGGGGCTTTCGAGCAGTACTTC.

This clonotype has only one observation. V is TRBV27 and J is TRBJ2-7; possible D gene TRBD2, 6 bases. Germline V lookup: CDR1 MNHEY, CDR2 SMNVEV (reference sequence). The CDR3 length is 16 residues. V shed 4 bases and J shed 7 bases, with 23 bases lying between them. The CDR3 coding sequence is TGTGCCAGCAGTTCCTACCCCGGGTGGGAGGTGGCTGAGCAGTACTTC. Protein: CASSSYPGWEVAEQYF.

CDR3 DNA sequence: TGCGCCAGCAGTGGACGGGACACGGGGCCCGGGGAGCTGTTTTTT. As protein: CASSGRDTGPGELFF. The chain couples TRBV10-1 to TRBJ2-2; possible D gene TRBD1, 6 bases. Trimming pared 4 bases from V and 6 bases from J, leaving 15 bases between. The CDR3 loop spans 15 amino acids. CDR1 WNHNN and CDR2 SYGVQD come from the germline V gene (reference sequence).

This chain connects TRBV12-3 or TRBV12-4 to TRBJ2-1; D gene uncertain. V gave up 7 bases and J gave up 9 bases, with 19 bases separating them. The CDR3 totals 14 residues. CDR3 DNA: TGTGCCAGCAAAGCCCAGCCCATTTGGGCTGAGCAGTTCTTC. Amino acid sequence: CASKAQPIWAEQFF.

This clonotype was recorded many times. The CDR3 DNA sequence: TGCAGCGTTGAAGGGACTGAGAGCACAGATACGCAGTATTTT. Encoded protein: CSVEGTESTDTQYF. The V and J genes are TRBV29-1 and TRBJ2-3, with a tentative D call TRBD2 (5 bases). CDR1 is SQVTM, CDR2 ANQGSEA, per germline. Trimming left V 1 base short and J 0 bases short, with 8 bases between. The CDR3 is made up of 14 amino acids.

The rearrangement joins TRBV27 to TRBJ2-6; D is perhaps TRBD1 (5 bases). V was clipped by 7 bases and J by 0 bases, with 19 bases between them. The length of the CDR3 is 18 residues. From germline, CDR1 is MNHEY and CDR2 SMNVEV (reference sequence). CDR3 amino acids: CASKQAGIFSSGANVLTF. The CDR3 coding sequence is TGTGCCAGCAAGCAGGCAGGGATCTTTTCCTCTGGGGCCAACGTCCTGACTTTC.

This clonotype was seen more than once but under ten times. V is TRBV29-1 and J is TRBJ1-4; D might be TRBD1 (5 bases). V was pared by 4 bases and J by 3 bases, with 9 bases between. The CDR3 contains 13 residues. CDR1 and CDR2 from the germline V gene are SQVTM and ANQGSEA. The CDR3 reads CSVAGVANEKLFF. The CDR3 DNA sequence: TGCAGCGTTGCGGGGGTGGCTAATGAAAAACTGTTTTTT.

The V and J genes are TRBV27 and TRBJ1-1; D not certain. Germline CDR1 is MNHEY and CDR2 is SMNVEV (reference sequence). This CDR3 is built from 17 residues. V was trimmed by 3 bases and J by 3 bases, leaving 20 bases between them. The DNA of the CDR3 is TGTGCCAGCAGTTTGAGCCGAGCTAAAAGAATGTACACTGAAGCTTTCTTT. It encodes CASSLSRAKRMYTEAFF.

The chain employs TRBV7-9 and TRBJ2-7; 7 bases map to TRBD2. The J call is uncertain, as TRBJ2-5 better fits the DNA end. This CDR3 is 15 amino acids long. Germline CDR1 and CDR2: SEHNR and FQNEAQ (reference sequence). The CDR3 protein is CASSPGGGRKETQYF. The CDR3 DNA is TGTGCCAGCAGCCCCGGGGGAGGGCGCAAAGAGACCCAGTACTTC.

The genes are TRBV6-5 and TRBJ2-1; TRBD2 matches 9 bases. Germline V gives CDR1 MNHEY, CDR2 SVGAGI. The CDR3 has 17 residues. The V and J ends lost 4 bases and 0 bases, in that order; junction bases with no gene match: 7. In DNA, the CDR3 is TGTGCCAGCAGTTTCTCCCGTAGCGGGAGCTCCTACAATGAGCAGTTCTTC. Residues: CASSFSRSGSSYNEQFF.

V is TRBV7-9 and J is TRBJ1-1; D unresolved. The CDR3 covers 15 residues. V was cut by 5 bases and J by 2 bases, with 15 bases left in between. Germline V gives CDR1 SEHNR, CDR2 FQNEAQ (reference sequence). The CDR3 protein is CASSPKWRVNTEAFF. CDR3 bases: TGTGCCAGCAGCCCAAAGTGGAGGGTTAACACTGAAGCTTTCTTT.